A selection of T cell receptor beta chains follows, all from one sample in a study of CD8 T cells in ankylosing spondylitis. Via MiXCR, TCRdb re-called the 5' RACE reads, giving one row per CDR3 protein. The sample holds 200,000 to 250,000 distinct CDR3 sequences; 10% to 13% are singletons and the top ten take 21%. Material: blood, either unsorted or a sorted T cell fraction (not recorded which). These receptors were collected from a male donor with ankylosing spondylitis or in good health (not recorded which). CDR3s include the opening cysteine and the closing phenylalanine or tryptophan. Fields, in order: D gene, J gene, clone size, V gene, CDR3 protein, CDR3 DNA. D genes are given only for firm matches. Only part of the rows carry a size: once, few, many, or a class if the clone is expanded.

d_gene: -; j_gene: TRBJ2-7; abundance: -; v_gene: TRBV20-1; CDR3aa: CSARVGGREQYF; CDR3nt: TGCAGTGCTAGAGTGGGGGGCCGGGAGCAGTACTTC
d_gene: -; j_gene: TRBJ1-4; abundance: -; v_gene: TRBV30; CDR3aa: CAWSVWGSDEKLFF; CDR3nt: TGTGCCTGGAGTGTATGGGGGTCTGATGAAAAACTGTTTTTT
d_gene: -; j_gene: TRBJ2-7; abundance: many; v_gene: TRBV28; CDR3aa: CASRYSGTESSYEQYF; CDR3nt: TGTGCCAGCCGATACTCAGGAACAGAGAGCTCCTACGAGCAGTACTTC
d_gene: -; j_gene: TRBJ2-5; abundance: -; v_gene: TRBV5-1; CDR3aa: CANSLALLPETQYF; CDR3nt: TGCGCCAACAGCTTGGCGCTCCTCCCGGAGACCCAGTACTTC
d_gene: -; j_gene: TRBJ2-3; abundance: -; v_gene: TRBV5-6; CDR3aa: CASSLGTGKTDTQYF; CDR3nt: TGTGCCAGCAGCCTGGGAACAGGGAAGACAGATACGCAGTATTTT
d_gene: -; j_gene: TRBJ2-4; abundance: many; v_gene: TRBV5-1; CDR3aa: CASSFDWQAKNIQYF; CDR3nt: TGCGCCAGCAGCTTCGATTGGCAGGCCAAAAACATTCAGTACTTC
d_gene: -; j_gene: TRBJ1-2; abundance: many; v_gene: TRBV24-1; CDR3aa: CATSAPLYGYTF; CDR3nt: TGTGCCACCAGTGCCCCTCTTTATGGCTACACCTTC
d_gene: -; j_gene: TRBJ1-1; abundance: -; v_gene: TRBV5-1; CDR3aa: CASTKLGPNTEAFF; CDR3nt: TGCGCCAGCACCAAATTAGGACCGAACACTGAAGCTTTCTTT
d_gene: -; j_gene: TRBJ1-4; abundance: -; v_gene: TRBV7-9; CDR3aa: CASSSRGPRLELFF; CDR3nt: TGTGCCAGCAGCTCAAGAGGGCCTCGGCTGGAACTGTTTTTT
d_gene: -; j_gene: TRBJ2-2; abundance: few; v_gene: TRBV12-3/TRBV12-4; CDR3aa: CASLGATGELFF; CDR3nt: TGTGCCAGCCTCGGGGCAACCGGGGAGCTGTTTTTT
d_gene: -; j_gene: TRBJ1-2; abundance: many; v_gene: TRBV6-1; CDR3aa: CASGTGGRSYGYTF; CDR3nt: TGTGCCAGTGGGACGGGAGGGAGGAGCTATGGCTACACCTTC
d_gene: TRBD1; j_gene: TRBJ2-7; abundance: -; v_gene: TRBV5-1; CDR3aa: CASSIGDSQVEQYF; CDR3nt: TGCGCCAGCAGCATCGGGGACAGCCAGGTCGAGCAGTACTTC
d_gene: -; j_gene: TRBJ2-1; abundance: many; v_gene: TRBV4-2; CDR3aa: CASSRADEYNEQFF; CDR3nt: TGTGCCAGCAGCCGCGCGGACGAGTACAATGAGCAGTTCTTC
d_gene: -; j_gene: TRBJ2-7; abundance: few; v_gene: TRBV7-6; CDR3aa: CASSSNQGDWTPEQYF; CDR3nt: TGTGCCAGCAGCTCGAATCAGGGTGACTGGACTCCCGAGCAGTACTTC
d_gene: TRBD2; j_gene: TRBJ2-1; abundance: few; v_gene: TRBV7-3; CDR3aa: CASSRETSGGAYEQFF; CDR3nt: TGTGCCAGCAGCCGCGAGACTAGCGGGGGGGCCTATGAGCAGTTCTTC
d_gene: TRBD2; j_gene: TRBJ2-3; abundance: few; v_gene: TRBV25-1; CDR3aa: CASSEFAGGADTQYF; CDR3nt: TGTGCCAGCAGTGAATTCGCGGGGGGAGCAGATACGCAGTATTTT
d_gene: -; j_gene: TRBJ2-3; abundance: few; v_gene: TRBV20-1; CDR3aa: CSARVGAGTDTQYF; CDR3nt: TGCAGTGCTAGAGTCGGGGCCGGCACAGATACGCAGTATTTT
d_gene: TRBD1; j_gene: TRBJ2-5; abundance: many; v_gene: TRBV24-1; CDR3aa: CATSESGRDRSQETQYF; CDR3nt: TGTGCCACCAGTGAAAGCGGCCGGGACAGGAGCCAAGAGACCCAGTACTTC
d_gene: TRBD2; j_gene: TRBJ2-5; abundance: many; v_gene: TRBV7-2; CDR3aa: CASTPVSGLQTQYF; CDR3nt: TGTGCCAGCACCCCTGTCTCGGGACTACAGACCCAGTACTTC
d_gene: TRBD2; j_gene: TRBJ2-1; abundance: few; v_gene: TRBV6-5; CDR3aa: CASSYSSGSYNEQFF; CDR3nt: TGTGCCAGCAGTTATTCTAGCGGCTCCTACAATGAGCAGTTCTTC
d_gene: -; j_gene: TRBJ1-3; abundance: many; v_gene: TRBV6-5; CDR3aa: CASSYSPDRASGNTIYF; CDR3nt: TGTGCCAGCAGTTACTCCCCGGACAGAGCCTCTGGAAACACCATATATTTT
d_gene: -; j_gene: TRBJ2-7; abundance: -; v_gene: TRBV5-5; CDR3aa: CASSLAGSPYEQYF; CDR3nt: TGTGCCAGCAGCTTGGCAGGCAGCCCCTACGAGCAGTACTTC
d_gene: -; j_gene: TRBJ1-1; abundance: many; v_gene: TRBV5-1; CDR3aa: CASSPQGVNTEAFF; CDR3nt: TGCGCCAGCAGCCCCCAAGGAGTGAACACTGAAGCTTTCTTT
d_gene: -; j_gene: TRBJ2-1; abundance: many; v_gene: TRBV6-1; CDR3aa: CASTLKPSSYNEQFF; CDR3nt: TGTGCCAGCACCCTTAAACCCAGCTCCTACAATGAGCAGTTCTTC
d_gene: -; j_gene: TRBJ1-6; abundance: many; v_gene: TRBV7-2; CDR3aa: CASSLAGPQNNSPLHF; CDR3nt: TGTGCCAGCAGCTTAGCGGGGCCCCAAAATAATTCACCCCTCCACTTT
d_gene: -; j_gene: TRBJ1-6; abundance: many; v_gene: TRBV5-1; CDR3aa: CASSVGMGGADSPLHF; CDR3nt: TGCGCCAGCAGCGTGGGGATGGGGGGTGCGGATTCACCCCTCCACTTT
d_gene: -; j_gene: TRBJ2-5; abundance: -; v_gene: TRBV20-1; CDR3aa: CSARDPRTAKETQYF; CDR3nt: TGCAGTGCTAGAGACCCCCGGACAGCCAAAGAGACCCAGTACTTC
d_gene: -; j_gene: TRBJ2-7; abundance: few; v_gene: TRBV20-1; CDR3aa: CSASGPGAIQEQYF; CDR3nt: TGCAGTGCTAGTGGACCGGGGGCCATACAGGAGCAGTACTTC
d_gene: TRBD1; j_gene: TRBJ2-3; abundance: many; v_gene: TRBV12-3/TRBV12-4; CDR3aa: CASSRQGTDTQYF; CDR3nt: TGTGCCAGCAGTCGACAGGGAACAGATACGCAGTATTTT
d_gene: -; j_gene: TRBJ2-1; abundance: many; v_gene: TRBV7-9; CDR3aa: CASSRGVSGNEQFF; CDR3nt: TGTGCCAGCAGCCGAGGGGTTTCTGGGAATGAGCAGTTCTTC
d_gene: TRBD1; j_gene: TRBJ2-2; abundance: few; v_gene: TRBV5-5; CDR3aa: CASSSLGTGFTGELFF; CDR3nt: TGTGCCAGCAGTTCTCTCGGGACAGGGTTCACCGGGGAGCTGTTTTTT
d_gene: -; j_gene: TRBJ1-3; abundance: few; v_gene: TRBV24-1; CDR3aa: CATSDFPGRDSGNTIYF; CDR3nt: TGTGCCACCAGTGATTTTCCCGGACGGGACTCTGGAAACACCATATATTTT
d_gene: -; j_gene: TRBJ1-5; abundance: -; v_gene: TRBV7-2; CDR3aa: CASSLDGGRSNQPQHF; CDR3nt: TGTGCCAGCAGCTTAGACGGGGGCCGAAGCAATCAGCCCCAGCATTTT
d_gene: -; j_gene: TRBJ2-3; abundance: many; v_gene: TRBV5-1; CDR3aa: CASRREMGTDTQYF; CDR3nt: TGCGCCAGCAGAAGGGAGATGGGTACAGATACGCAGTATTTT
d_gene: TRBD1; j_gene: TRBJ2-7; abundance: -; v_gene: TRBV6-1; CDR3aa: CASSPTSYRGCYF; CDR3nt: TGTGCCAGCAGCCCTACCTCGTACAGGGGGTGCTACTTC
d_gene: TRBD2; j_gene: TRBJ2-5; abundance: many; v_gene: TRBV4-2; CDR3aa: CASSQVSGGAETQYF; CDR3nt: TGTGCCAGCAGCCAAGTTAGCGGGGGGGCGGAGACCCAGTACTTC
d_gene: -; j_gene: TRBJ1-3; abundance: -; v_gene: TRBV12-3/TRBV12-4; CDR3aa: CASRDDPGAGNTIYF; CDR3nt: TGTGCCAGCAGGGACGATCCGGGCGCGGGAAACACCATATATTTT
d_gene: -; j_gene: TRBJ2-3; abundance: -; v_gene: TRBV20-1; CDR3aa: CSAREGTTDTQYF; CDR3nt: TGCAGTGCTAGAGAGGGGACCACAGATACGCAGTATTTT
d_gene: -; j_gene: TRBJ1-5; abundance: -; v_gene: TRBV6-5; CDR3aa: CASSYLQVDQPQHF; CDR3nt: TGTGCCAGCAGTTACTTGCAGGTTGATCAGCCCCAGCATTTT
d_gene: TRBD1; j_gene: TRBJ2-7; abundance: few; v_gene: TRBV5-1; CDR3aa: CASSSPWTGVYEQYF; CDR3nt: TGCGCCAGCAGCTCCCCTTGGACAGGGGTATACGAGCAGTACTTC
d_gene: -; j_gene: TRBJ1-2; abundance: few; v_gene: TRBV25-1; CDR3aa: CASSDGPGQGYGYTF; CDR3nt: TGTGCCAGCAGTGATGGTCCGGGGCAGGGCTATGGCTACACCTTC
d_gene: TRBD1; j_gene: TRBJ1-5; abundance: many; v_gene: TRBV12-3/TRBV12-4; CDR3aa: CATRAGGNSNQPQHF; CDR3nt: TGTGCCACCCGGGCAGGGGGAAATAGCAATCAGCCCCAGCATTTT
d_gene: -; j_gene: TRBJ1-6; abundance: many; v_gene: TRBV2; CDR3aa: CASHTRRTESLHF; CDR3nt: TGTGCCAGTCACACACGGCGAACGGAGTCCCTCCACTTT
d_gene: TRBD1; j_gene: TRBJ2-7; abundance: many; v_gene: TRBV28; CDR3aa: CASSQVDRFHEQYF; CDR3nt: TGTGCCAGCAGTCAGGTGGACAGGTTCCACGAGCAGTACTTC
d_gene: TRBD2; j_gene: TRBJ2-1; abundance: many; v_gene: TRBV12-3/TRBV12-4; CDR3aa: CASSPLGRGGRNEQFF; CDR3nt: TGTGCCAGCAGCCCCCTTGGGCGCGGGGGGAGGAATGAGCAGTTCTTC